Shown below are 6 T cell receptor beta chains from a single sample sequenced in a study of T cells expressing NK-cell markers. TCRdb processed the 5' RACE reads again and assigns one entry to each CDR3 protein, with no DNA. This sample contains about 460,000 distinct CDR3 sequences. Sequencing was done on a sample of blood T cells: a sorted CD56 or NKG2C T cell subset, CD4+ or CD8+ T cells, or bulk PBMC T cells (not recorded which). The receptors here all came from a woman aged 45-59 years in good health.

The chain recombines TRBV10-3 with TRBJ2-3; absent DNA, TCRdb's TRBD2 call cannot be checked. Germline V gene data show CDR1 as ENHRY and CDR2 as SYGVKD. CDR3 size: 13 residues. This chain's CDR3 is CAILAGGEDTQYF.

J is TRBJ2-3 and V is TRBV10-3; the TRBD2 assignment by TCRdb is unverifiable without DNA. CDR3 length: 13 amino acids. The germline V gene has CDR1 ENHRY and CDR2 SYGVKD. Here the CDR3 reads CAISGLSEDTQYF.

V and J are TRBV20-1 and TRBJ1-4; the TCRdb D gene call, TRBD1, has no DNA to confirm it. Germline V CDR1 and CDR2: DFQATT, SNEGSKA (reference sequence). The CDR3 covers 14 residues. The CDR3: CSASDRSTNEKLFF.

This chain joins TRBV7-9 and TRBJ2-1. The germline V gene has CDR1 SEHNR and CDR2 FQNEAQ (reference sequence). This CDR3 is 13 amino acids long. The CDR3 loop reads CARSSGPFSEQFF. The full variable domain, in which reference TRBV7-9 and TRBJ2-1 provide the parts outside the CDR3, is DTGVSQNPRHKITKRGQNVTFRCDPISEHNRLYWYRQTLGQGPEFLTYFQNEAQLEKSRLLSDRFSAERPKGSFSTLEIQRTEQGDSAMYLCARSSGPFSEQFFGPGTRLTVL.

The genes are TRBV20-1 and TRBJ2-5; the D call from TCRdb, TRBD1, cannot be confirmed without DNA. The germline V gene has CDR1 DFQATT and CDR2 SNEGSKA (reference sequence). The CDR3 has 16 residues. This chain's CDR3 is CSALDPSGSAWETQYF.

The J gene is TRBJ2-1, the V gene TRBV27; the D gene TCRdb calls, TRBD1, cannot be checked with no DNA. The CDR3 loop spans 15 amino acids. Germline V lookup: CDR1 MNHEY, CDR2 SMNVEV (reference sequence). CDR3 sequence: CASRLRGILGNEQFF.